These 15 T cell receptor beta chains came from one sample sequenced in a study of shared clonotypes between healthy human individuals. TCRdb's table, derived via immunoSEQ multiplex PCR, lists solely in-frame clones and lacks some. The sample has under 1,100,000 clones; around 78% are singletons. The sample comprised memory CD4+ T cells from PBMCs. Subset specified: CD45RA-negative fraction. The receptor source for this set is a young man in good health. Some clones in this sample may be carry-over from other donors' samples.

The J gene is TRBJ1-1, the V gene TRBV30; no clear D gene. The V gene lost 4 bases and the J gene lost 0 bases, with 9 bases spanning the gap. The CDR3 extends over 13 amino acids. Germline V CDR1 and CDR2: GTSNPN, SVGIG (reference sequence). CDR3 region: CAWKYPLNTEAFF. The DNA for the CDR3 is TGTGCCTGGAAATACCCCCTGAACACTGAAGCTTTCTTT.

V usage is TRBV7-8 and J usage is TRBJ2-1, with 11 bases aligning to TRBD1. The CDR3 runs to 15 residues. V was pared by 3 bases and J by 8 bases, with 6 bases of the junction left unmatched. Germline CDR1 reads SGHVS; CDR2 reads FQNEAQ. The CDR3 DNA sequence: TGTGCCAGCAGCTTTAGGACAGGGGGCTTGGATGAGCAGTTCTTC. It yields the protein CASSFRTGGLDEQFF.

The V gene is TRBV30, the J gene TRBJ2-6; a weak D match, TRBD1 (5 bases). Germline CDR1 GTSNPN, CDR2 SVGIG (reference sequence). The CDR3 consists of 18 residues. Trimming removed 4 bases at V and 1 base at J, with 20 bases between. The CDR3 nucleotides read TGTGCCTGGACCCAGGGTATCGGTACCTTATCTGGGGCCAACGTCCTGACTTTC. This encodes CAWTQGIGTLSGANVLTF.

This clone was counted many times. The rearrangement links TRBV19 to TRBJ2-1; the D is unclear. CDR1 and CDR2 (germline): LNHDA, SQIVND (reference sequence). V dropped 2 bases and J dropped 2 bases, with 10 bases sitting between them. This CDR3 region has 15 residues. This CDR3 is CASSIQASPYNEQFF. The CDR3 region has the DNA TGTGCCAGTAGTATACAGGCCTCTCCCTACAATGAGCAGTTCTTC.

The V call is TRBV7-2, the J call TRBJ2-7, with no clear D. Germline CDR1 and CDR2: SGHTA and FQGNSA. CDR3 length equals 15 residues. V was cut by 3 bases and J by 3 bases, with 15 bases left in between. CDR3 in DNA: TGTGCCAGCAGCTTCACCGACGGGTTGGGCTACGAGCAGTACTTC. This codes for CASSFTDGLGYEQYF.

In nucleotides, the CDR3 is TGTGCCAGCAGCCAAGATCCCAACCCCTCACTAGGGGTTGAGCAGTTCTTC. Translation gives CASSQDPNPSLGVEQFF. This chain links TRBV4-2 with TRBJ2-1; either TRBD1 or TRBD2 may supply D (5 bases each). Germline values: CDR1 LGHNA, CDR2 YNFKEQ. The CDR3 runs 17 residues. V gave up 0 bases and J gave up 9 bases, with 21 bases separating them.

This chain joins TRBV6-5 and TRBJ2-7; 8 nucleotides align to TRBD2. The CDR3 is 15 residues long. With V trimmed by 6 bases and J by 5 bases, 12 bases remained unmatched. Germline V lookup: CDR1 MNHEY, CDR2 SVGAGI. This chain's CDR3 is CASRPQRGLPDEQYF. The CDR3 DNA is TGTGCCAGCAGACCCCAGCGGGGGCTTCCAGACGAGCAGTACTTC.

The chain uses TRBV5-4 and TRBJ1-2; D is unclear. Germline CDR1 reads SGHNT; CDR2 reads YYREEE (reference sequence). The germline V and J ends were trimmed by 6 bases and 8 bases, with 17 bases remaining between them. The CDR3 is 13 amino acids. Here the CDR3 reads CASTPVPQQGYTF. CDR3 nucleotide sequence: TGTGCCAGCACCCCGGTACCGCAGCAGGGCTACACCTTC.

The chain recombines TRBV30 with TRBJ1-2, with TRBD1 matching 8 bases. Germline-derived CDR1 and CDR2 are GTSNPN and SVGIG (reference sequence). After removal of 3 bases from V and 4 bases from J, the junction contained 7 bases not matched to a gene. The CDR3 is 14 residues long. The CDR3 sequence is CAWSRQGPGYGYTF. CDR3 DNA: TGTGCCTGGAGCCGACAGGGGCCGGGCTATGGCTACACCTTC. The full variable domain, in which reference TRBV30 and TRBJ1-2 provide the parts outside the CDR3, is SQTIHQWPATLVQPVGSPLSLECTVEGTSNPNLYWYRQAAGRGLQLLFYSVGIGQISSEVPQNLSASRPQDRQFILSSKKLLLSDSGFYLCAWSRQGPGYGYTFGSGTRLTVV.

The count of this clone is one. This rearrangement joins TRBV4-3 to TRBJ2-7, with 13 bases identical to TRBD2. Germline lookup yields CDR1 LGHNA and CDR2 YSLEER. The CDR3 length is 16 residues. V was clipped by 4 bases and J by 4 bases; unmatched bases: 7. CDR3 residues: CASSPRLAGGSYEQYF. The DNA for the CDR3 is TGCGCCAGCAGCCCCCGACTAGCGGGAGGATCGTACGAGCAGTACTTC.

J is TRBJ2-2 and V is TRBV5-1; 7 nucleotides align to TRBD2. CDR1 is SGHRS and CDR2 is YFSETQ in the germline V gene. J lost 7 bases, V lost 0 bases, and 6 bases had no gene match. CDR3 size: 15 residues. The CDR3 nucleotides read TGCGCCAGCAGCTTGGATACGGGGACTATCGGGGAGCTGTTTTTT. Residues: CASSLDTGTIGELFF.

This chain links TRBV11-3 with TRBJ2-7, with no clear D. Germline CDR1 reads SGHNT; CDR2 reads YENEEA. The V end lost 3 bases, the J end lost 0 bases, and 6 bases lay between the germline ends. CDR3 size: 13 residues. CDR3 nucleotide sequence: TGTGCCAGCAGCTTTTCAGACTCCTACGAGCAGTACTTC. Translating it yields CASSFSDSYEQYF.

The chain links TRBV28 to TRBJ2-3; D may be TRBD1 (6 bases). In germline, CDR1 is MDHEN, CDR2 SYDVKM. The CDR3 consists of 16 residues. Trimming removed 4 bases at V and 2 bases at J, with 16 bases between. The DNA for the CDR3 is TGTGCCAGCAGTTCCCCGGGACAAAAGACCACAGATACGCAGTATTTT. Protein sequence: CASSSPGQKTTDTQYF. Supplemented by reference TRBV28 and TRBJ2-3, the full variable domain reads DVKVTQSSRYLVKRTGEKVFLECVQDMDHENMFWYRQDPGLGLRLIYFSYDVKMKEKGDIPEGYSVSREKKERFSLILESASTNQTSMYLCASSSPGQKTTDTQYFGPGTRLTVL.

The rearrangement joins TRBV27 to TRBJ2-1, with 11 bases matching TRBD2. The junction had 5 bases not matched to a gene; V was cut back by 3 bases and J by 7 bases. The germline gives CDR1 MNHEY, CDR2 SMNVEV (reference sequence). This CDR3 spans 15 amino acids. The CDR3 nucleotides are TGTGCCAGCAGTTTTGTGCTAGCGGGAGGAAATGAGCAGTTCTTC. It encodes CASSFVLAGGNEQFF.

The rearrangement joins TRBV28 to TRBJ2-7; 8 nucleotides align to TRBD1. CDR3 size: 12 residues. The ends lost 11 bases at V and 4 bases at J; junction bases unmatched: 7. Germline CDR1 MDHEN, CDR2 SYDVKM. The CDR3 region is CAGGQVGYEQYF. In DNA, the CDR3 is TGTGCCGGGGGACAGGTCGGTTACGAGCAGTACTTC.